The subject of this entry is one T cell receptor (beta chain). Its antigen is still unknown. This specimen comes from a study of cytomegalovirus exposure and HLA in healthy donors. Study results and caveats: A prior analysis recorded that most TCR beta V segments were productive about 87% or about 30% of the time.

The PCR used 60 Vbeta and 13 Jbeta primers. Profiled with immunoSEQ multiplex PCR; TCRdb holds only in-frame clones, not every one. Of hundreds of thousands of clones in the sample, 70% to 80% are singletons; the top ten hold about 1.9%. The CDR3 spans 16 residues. The V end was cut by 10 bases, the J end by 4 bases, with 23 bases between. Germline V gives CDR1 SNHLY, CDR2 FYNNEI. Sequencing was done on a sample of PBMCs. The sequence derives from a woman under 40 in good health and CMV-seronegative. The gene calls are TRBV2 and TRBJ2-1; D is perhaps TRBD2 (6 bases). The CDR3 DNA follows: TGTGCCACCTCGGGACTCGAACTTAATCGTTACAATGAGCAGTTCTTC. Protein sequence: CATSGLELNRYNEQFF.